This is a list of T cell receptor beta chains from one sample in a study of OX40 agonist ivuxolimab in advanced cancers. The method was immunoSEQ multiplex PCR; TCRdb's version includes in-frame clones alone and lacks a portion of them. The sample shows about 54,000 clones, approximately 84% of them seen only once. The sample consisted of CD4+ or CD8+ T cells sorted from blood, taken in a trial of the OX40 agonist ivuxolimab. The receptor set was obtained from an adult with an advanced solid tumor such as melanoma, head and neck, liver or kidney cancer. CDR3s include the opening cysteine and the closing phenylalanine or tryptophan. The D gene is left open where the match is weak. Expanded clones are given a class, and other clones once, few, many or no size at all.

CASSLQALYGYTF	TGTGCCAGCAGTCTACAGGCCCTCTATGGCTACACCTTC	TRBV7-2	once	NA	TRBJ1-2
CASSSTEETQYF	TGTGCCAGCAGTTCTACAGAAGAGACCCAGTACTTC	TRBV28	NA	NA	TRBJ2-5
CASSLTDTEAFF	TGCGCCAGCAGCTTGACGGACACTGAAGCTTTCTTT	TRBV5-1	NA	NA	TRBJ1-1
CASSYGGNTEAFF	TGTGCCAGCAGTTACGGGGGCAACACTGAAGCTTTCTTT	TRBV6-6	NA	NA	TRBJ1-1
CASRSPGTGGYYDEQYF	TGTGCCAGCAGGTCACCCGGGACAGGGGGGTATTACGACGAGCAGTACTTC	TRBV28	NA	TRBD1	TRBJ2-7
CASSQDGGTSGADTQYF	TGCGCCAGCAGCCAAGATGGTGGGACTAGCGGGGCAGATACGCAGTATTTT	TRBV4-1	NA	TRBD2	TRBJ2-3
CASSPGPPQEKLFF	TGCGCCAGCAGCCCGGGACCTCCACAGGAAAAACTGTTTTTT	TRBV5-1	NA	NA	TRBJ1-4
CASSFLTSGLIQETQYF	TGTGCCAGCAGCTTTTTGACTAGCGGGTTAATTCAAGAGACCCAGTACTTC	TRBV11-2	once	TRBD2	TRBJ2-5
CASSTTGGGEKLFF	TGTGCCAGTAGTACGACAGGAGGCGGCGAAAAACTGTTTTTT	TRBV19	NA	NA	TRBJ1-4
CASSPLGGVTEAFF	TGTGCCAGCAGCCCCCTTGGGGGGGTCACTGAAGCTTTCTTT	TRBV7-2	NA	NA	TRBJ1-1
CASSPHLKPSGRRDTGELFF	TGTGCCAGCAGTCCTCACTTAAAACCAAGCGGGAGAAGGGACACCGGGGAGCTGTTTTTT	TRBV27	once	TRBD2	TRBJ2-2
CASSLGGSANTQYF	TGTGCCAGCAGTTTAGGAGGGAGCGCAAATACGCAGTATTTT	TRBV28	NA	NA	TRBJ2-3
CASSLGIEATNEKLFF	TGTGCCAGCAGTTTAGGAATCGAGGCAACTAATGAAAAACTGTTTTTT	TRBV28	few	NA	TRBJ1-4
CASSMGQARNTEAFF	TGTGCCAGCAGCATGGGACAGGCTAGGAACACTGAAGCTTTCTTT	TRBV11-2	NA	TRBD1	TRBJ1-1
CASSHPVDRSSGNTIYF	TGTGCCAGCAGTCACCCGGTCGACAGGAGCTCTGGAAACACCATATATTTT	TRBV2	few	NA	TRBJ1-3
CASSLKAPGTEAFF	TGTGCCAGCAGCTTGAAAGCCCCTGGGACTGAAGCTTTCTTT	TRBV11-2	few	NA	TRBJ1-1
CASSLGPDTEAFF	TGTGCCAGCAGCCTGGGACCCGACACTGAAGCTTTCTTT	TRBV14	few	NA	TRBJ1-1
CASRRYRDYNNEQFF	TGTGCCAGCAGACGATACCGGGACTACAACAATGAGCAGTTCTTC	TRBV6-5	NA	TRBD2	TRBJ2-1